This T cell receptor beta chain was sequenced in a study of blood T cell repertoires in COVID-19. Study-wide context: Specimens from acute and convalescent COVID-19 originated in the United States, Italy and Spain. PBMCs, B-cell-depleted T cells, or T cells were the source of the cDNA or gDNA that made up the material.

J lost 4 bases, V lost 8 bases, and 4 bases had no gene match. CDR1 and CDR2 from the germline V gene are LNHDA and SQIVND (reference sequence). CDR3 length: 13 residues. Authors' data handling: Amplification of reference gene primers was used by the study to estimate nucleated cell counts. The table came from immunoSEQ multiplex PCR; TCRdb's copy has only in-frame clones and leaves some out. That table supplies the V and J calls and clone size; D and trimming were determined from the DNA. The table lists 55,000 to 85,000 clones, 81% of them singletons. The V call is TRBV19, the J call TRBJ1-2; 10 nucleotides line up with TRBD1. The sample taken for sequencing was peripheral blood. The TCR comes from a woman in her 70s with acute or convalescent COVID-19. The CDR3 DNA sequence: TGTGCCAGTGACCGGACAGGGGGCTATGGCTACACCTTC. Amino acids: CASDRTGGYGYTF.